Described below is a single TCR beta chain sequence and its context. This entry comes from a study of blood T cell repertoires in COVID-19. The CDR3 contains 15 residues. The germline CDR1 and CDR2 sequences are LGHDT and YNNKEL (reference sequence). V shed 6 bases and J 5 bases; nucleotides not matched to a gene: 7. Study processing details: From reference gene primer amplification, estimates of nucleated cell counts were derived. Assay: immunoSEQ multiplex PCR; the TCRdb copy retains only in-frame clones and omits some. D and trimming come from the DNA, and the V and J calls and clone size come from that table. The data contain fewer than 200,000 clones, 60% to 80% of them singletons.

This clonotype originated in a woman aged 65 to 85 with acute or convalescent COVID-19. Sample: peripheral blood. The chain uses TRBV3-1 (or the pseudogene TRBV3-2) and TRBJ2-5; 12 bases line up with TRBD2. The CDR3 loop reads CASRQGLAGWETQYF. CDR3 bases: TGTGCCAGCAGACAGGGACTAGCGGGTTGGGAGACCCAGTACTTC.